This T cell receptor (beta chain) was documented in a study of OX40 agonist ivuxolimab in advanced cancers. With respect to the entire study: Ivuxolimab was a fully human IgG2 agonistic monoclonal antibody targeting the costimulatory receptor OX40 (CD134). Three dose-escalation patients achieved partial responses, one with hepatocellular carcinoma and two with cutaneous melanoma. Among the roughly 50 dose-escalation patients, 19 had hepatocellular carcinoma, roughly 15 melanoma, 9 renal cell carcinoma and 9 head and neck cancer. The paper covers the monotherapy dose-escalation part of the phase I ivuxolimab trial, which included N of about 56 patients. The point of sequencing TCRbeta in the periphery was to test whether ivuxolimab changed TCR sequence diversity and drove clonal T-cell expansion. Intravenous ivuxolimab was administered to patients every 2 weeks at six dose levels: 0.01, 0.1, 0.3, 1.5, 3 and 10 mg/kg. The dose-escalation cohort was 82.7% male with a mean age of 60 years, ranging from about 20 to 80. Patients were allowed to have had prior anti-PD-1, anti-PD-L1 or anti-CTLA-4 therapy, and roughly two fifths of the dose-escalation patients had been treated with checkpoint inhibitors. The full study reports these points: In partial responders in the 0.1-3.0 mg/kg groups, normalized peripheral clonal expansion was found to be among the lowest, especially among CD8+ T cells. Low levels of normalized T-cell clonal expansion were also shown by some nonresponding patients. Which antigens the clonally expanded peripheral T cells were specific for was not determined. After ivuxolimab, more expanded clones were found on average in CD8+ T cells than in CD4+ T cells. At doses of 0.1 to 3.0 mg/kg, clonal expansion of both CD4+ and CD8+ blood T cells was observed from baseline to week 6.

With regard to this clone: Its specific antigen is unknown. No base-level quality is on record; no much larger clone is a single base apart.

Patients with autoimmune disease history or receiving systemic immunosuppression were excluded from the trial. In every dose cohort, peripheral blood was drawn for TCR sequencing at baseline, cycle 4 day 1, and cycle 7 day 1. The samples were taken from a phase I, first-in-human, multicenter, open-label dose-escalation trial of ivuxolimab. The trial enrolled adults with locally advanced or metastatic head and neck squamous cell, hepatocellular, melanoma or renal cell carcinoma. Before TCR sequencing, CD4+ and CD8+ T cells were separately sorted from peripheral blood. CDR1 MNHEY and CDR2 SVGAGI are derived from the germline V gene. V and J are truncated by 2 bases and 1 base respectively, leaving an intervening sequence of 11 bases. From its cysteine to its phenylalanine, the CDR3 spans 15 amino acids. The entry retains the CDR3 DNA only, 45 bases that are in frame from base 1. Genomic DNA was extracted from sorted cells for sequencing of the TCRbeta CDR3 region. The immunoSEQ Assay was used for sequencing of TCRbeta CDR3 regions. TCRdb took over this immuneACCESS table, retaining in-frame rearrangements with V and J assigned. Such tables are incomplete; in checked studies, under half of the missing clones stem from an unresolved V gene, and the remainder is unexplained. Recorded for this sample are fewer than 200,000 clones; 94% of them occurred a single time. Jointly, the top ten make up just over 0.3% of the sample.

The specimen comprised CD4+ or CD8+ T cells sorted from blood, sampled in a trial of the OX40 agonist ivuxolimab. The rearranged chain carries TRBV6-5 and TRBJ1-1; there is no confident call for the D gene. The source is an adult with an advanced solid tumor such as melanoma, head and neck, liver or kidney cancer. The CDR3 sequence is CASSYGQSSNTEAFF. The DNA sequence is TGTGCCAGCAGTTACGGTCAGTCATCGAACACTGAAGCTTTCTTT.